These T cell receptor beta chains were read from a single sample in a study of beta chain features in type 1 diabetes. The protocol was immunoSEQ multiplex PCR, while the TCRdb copy is restricted to in-frame clones and leaves out a portion. The repertoire includes about 140,000 clones, roughly 9.7% of them detected once, and 0.55% to 0.75% sits in the top ten. The specimen sequenced was central memory CD4+ T cells from blood. All receptors come from a woman aged 35 to 49 in good health. CDR3s include the opening cysteine and the closing phenylalanine or tryptophan. D genes are given only for firm matches. Clone size is shown for a subset of rows, as once, few, many or a class of expanded clone.

clone size	D gene	J gene	V gene	CDR3 DNA	CDR3 protein
few	TRBD2	TRBJ2-4	TRBV10-3	TGTGCCATCAGTCCTTCTAGCGGGGGAGGCATTCAGTACTTC	CAISPSSGGGIQYF
NA	TRBD1	TRBJ1-2	TRBV29-1	TGCAGCGTTGCAGGGGGGCCTAACTATGGCTACACCTTC	CSVAGGPNYGYTF
NA	NA	TRBJ2-3	TRBV11-3	TGTGCCAGCAGCACCGGCGGGGCAGATACGCAGTATTTT	CASSTGGADTQYF
NA	NA	TRBJ2-5	TRBV5-6	TGTGCCAGCAGCTTGGGACTCGCACAAGAGACCCAGTACTTC	CASSLGLAQETQYF
NA	NA	TRBJ2-3	TRBV7-9	TGTGCCAGCAGCTTAGGCCTAGGGGGGAGGGCAGATACGCAGTATTTT	CASSLGLGGRADTQYF
few	TRBD2	TRBJ2-3	TRBV27	TGTGCCAGCATTGGACTAGGTTCCACAGATACGCAGTATTTT	CASIGLGSTDTQYF
NA	TRBD1	TRBJ1-2	TRBV6-6	TGTGCCAGCAGTCGGACAGGGCGGGGAGGCTACACCTTC	CASSRTGRGGYTF
NA	NA	TRBJ1-2	TRBV29-1	TGCAGCGCTAGGGGAGGCGAACCTGGCTACACCTTC	CSARGGEPGYTF
NA	TRBD1	TRBJ2-2	TRBV2	TGTGCCAGCAGTGAAGGGGGACAGGGATCCGGGGAGCTGTTTTTT	CASSEGGQGSGELFF
few	NA	TRBJ2-7	TRBV2	TGTGCCAGCCCAATCGACTTAACCTCCCCATTCAACTACGAGCAGTACTTC	CASPIDLTSPFNYEQYF
many	TRBD1	TRBJ1-1	TRBV15	TGTGCCACCAGCATGGACAGGGGTATGACTTTCTTT	CATSMDRGMTFF
NA	TRBD2	TRBJ2-1	TRBV10-3	TGTGCCACCGTAGCGGGGGGATATGGGGATGAGCAGTTCTTC	CATVAGGYGDEQFF
NA	TRBD1	TRBJ1-6	TRBV27	TGTGCCAGCAGACCGGGACAGGGGCGTTCACCCCTCCACTTT	CASRPGQGRSPLHF
NA	NA	TRBJ2-2	TRBV19	TGTGCCAGTACCTCCTGGGGCTTCGCGAACACCGGGGAGCTGTTTTTT	CASTSWGFANTGELFF
NA	NA	TRBJ1-1	TRBV7-9	TGTGCCAGCAGCCCGGACAGTTGGGGCACTGAAGCTTTCTTT	CASSPDSWGTEAFF